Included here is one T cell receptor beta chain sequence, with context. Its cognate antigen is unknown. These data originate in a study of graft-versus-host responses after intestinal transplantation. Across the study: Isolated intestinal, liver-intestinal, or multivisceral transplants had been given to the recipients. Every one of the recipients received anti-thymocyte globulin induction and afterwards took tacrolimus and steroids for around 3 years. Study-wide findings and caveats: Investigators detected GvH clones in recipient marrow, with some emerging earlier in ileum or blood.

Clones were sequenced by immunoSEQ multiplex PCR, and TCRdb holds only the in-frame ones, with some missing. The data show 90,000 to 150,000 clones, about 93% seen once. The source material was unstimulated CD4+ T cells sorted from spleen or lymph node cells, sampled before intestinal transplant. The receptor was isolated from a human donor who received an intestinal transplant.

CDR3 nucleotide sequence: TGTGCCAGCAGAGAACAGGGGGCCTATGGCTACACCTTC. Its translation is CASREQGAYGYTF. The chain couples TRBV9 to TRBJ1-2; 9 bases match TRBD1. The CDR3 has 13 amino acids. After removal of 5 bases from V and 4 bases from J, the junction contained 3 bases not matched to a gene. The germline gives CDR1 SGDLS, CDR2 YYNGEE.